This TCR beta chain was captured by sequencing in a study of cytomegalovirus exposure and HLA in healthy donors. This clone was observed once. Its antigen is undetermined. The PCR made use of 60 Vbeta and 13 Jbeta primers. The table came from immunoSEQ multiplex PCR; TCRdb's copy has only in-frame clones and leaves some out. The repertoire holds fewer than 110,000 clones, more than 70% seen once, with less than 2.5% in the top ten. Study results and caveats: In a later analysis, TCR beta V- and J-gene trimming was associated with a missense DCLRE1C variant. As confirmed in vitro, a few CMV-associated chains were specific for CMV antigens.

Input material: PBMCs. The sequence came from a man between 18 and 35 years old in good health and CMV-seronegative.

DNA of the CDR3: TGTGCCAGCAGCTCCACCCGGCTAGAGATAGAGACCCAGTACTTC. Its translation: CASSSTRLEIETQYF. This chain connects TRBV11-2 to TRBJ2-5; D not certain. The germline V gene has CDR1 SGHAT and CDR2 FQNNGV. The length of the CDR3 is 15 residues. Trimming stripped 4 bases from V and 4 bases from J, with 16 bases between.